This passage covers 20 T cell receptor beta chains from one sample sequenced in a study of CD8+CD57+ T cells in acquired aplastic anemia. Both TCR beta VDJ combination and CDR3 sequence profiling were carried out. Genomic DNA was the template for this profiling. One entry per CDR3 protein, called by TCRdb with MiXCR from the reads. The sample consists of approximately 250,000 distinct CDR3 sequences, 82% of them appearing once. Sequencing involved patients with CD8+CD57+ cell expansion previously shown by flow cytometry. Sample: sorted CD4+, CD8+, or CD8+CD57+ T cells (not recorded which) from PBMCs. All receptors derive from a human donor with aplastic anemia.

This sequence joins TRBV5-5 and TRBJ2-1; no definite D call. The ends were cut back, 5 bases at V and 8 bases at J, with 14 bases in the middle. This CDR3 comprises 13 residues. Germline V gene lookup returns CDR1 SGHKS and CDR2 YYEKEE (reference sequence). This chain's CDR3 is CASSELGIHEQFF. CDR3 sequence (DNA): TGTGCCAGCAGTGAGTTGGGGATCCATGAGCAGTTCTTC.

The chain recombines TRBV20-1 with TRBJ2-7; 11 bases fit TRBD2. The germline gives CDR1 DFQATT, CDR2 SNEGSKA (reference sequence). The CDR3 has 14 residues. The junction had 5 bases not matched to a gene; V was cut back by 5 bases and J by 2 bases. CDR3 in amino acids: CSALGTSGTYEQYV. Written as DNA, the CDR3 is TGCAGTGCTCTTGGGACTAGCGGTACCTACGAGCAGTACGTC.

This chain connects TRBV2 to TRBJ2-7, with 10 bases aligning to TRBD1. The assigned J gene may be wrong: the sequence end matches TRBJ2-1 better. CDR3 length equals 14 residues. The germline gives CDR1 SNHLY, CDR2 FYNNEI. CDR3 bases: TGTGCCAGCAGCCTGGGACAGGGGTGGGATGAGCAGTTCTTC. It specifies CASSLGQGWDEQFF.

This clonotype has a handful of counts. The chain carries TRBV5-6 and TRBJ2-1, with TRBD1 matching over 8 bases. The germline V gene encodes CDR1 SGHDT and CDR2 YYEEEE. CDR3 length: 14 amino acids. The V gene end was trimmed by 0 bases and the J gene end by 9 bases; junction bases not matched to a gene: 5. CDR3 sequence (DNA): TGTGCCAGCAGCTTGGGCAGGGGGCTAGGTGAGCAGTTCTTC. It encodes CASSLGRGLGEQFF.

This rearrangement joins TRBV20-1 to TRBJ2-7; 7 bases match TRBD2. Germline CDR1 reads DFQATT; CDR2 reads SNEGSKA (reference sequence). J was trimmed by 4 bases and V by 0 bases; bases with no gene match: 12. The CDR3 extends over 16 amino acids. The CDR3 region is CSARDQEGSGGYEQYV. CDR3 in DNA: TGCAGTGCTAGAGATCAGGAGGGATCGGGGGGTTACGAGCAGTACGTC.

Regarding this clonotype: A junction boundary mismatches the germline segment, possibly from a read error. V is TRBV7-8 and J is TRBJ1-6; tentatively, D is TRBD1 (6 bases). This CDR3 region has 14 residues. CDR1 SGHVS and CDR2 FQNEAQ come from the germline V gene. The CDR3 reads CASSSHREVSALHF. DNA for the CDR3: TGTGCCAGCAGTTCGCACAGGGAAGTTTCAGCCCTCCACTTT.

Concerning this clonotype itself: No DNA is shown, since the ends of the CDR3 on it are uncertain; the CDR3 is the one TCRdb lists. The CDR3 sequence: CASSVAHGTKETQTF. The rearrangement joins TRBV7-6 to TRBJ1-2; the table names TRBD1, a call not compared with the DNA. Germline V gene sequence: CDR1 SGHVS, CDR2 FNYEAQ. The CDR3 length is 15 residues, termini included.

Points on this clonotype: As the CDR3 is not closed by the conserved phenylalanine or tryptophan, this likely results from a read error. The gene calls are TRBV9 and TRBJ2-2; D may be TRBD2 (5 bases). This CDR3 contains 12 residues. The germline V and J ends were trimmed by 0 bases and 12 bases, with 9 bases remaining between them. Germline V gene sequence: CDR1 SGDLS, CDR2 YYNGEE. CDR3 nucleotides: TGTGCCAGCAGCGTAGAGGACTGTCAGCTGTTTTAT. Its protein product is CASSVEDCQLFY.

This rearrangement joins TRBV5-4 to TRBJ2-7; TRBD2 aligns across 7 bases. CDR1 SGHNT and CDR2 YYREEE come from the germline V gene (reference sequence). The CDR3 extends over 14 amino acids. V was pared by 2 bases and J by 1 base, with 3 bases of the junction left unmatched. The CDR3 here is CASSFTSASYEQYV. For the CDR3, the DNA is TGTGCCAGCAGCTTTACTAGCGCATCCTACGAGCAGTACGTC.

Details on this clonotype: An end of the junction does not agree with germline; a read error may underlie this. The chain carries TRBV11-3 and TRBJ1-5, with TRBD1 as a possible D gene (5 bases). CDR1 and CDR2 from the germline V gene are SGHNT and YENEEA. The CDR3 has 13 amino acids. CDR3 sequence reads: CASSQEGLEPQHF. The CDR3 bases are TGCGCCAGCAGCCAAGAGGGACTAGAGCCCCAGCATTTT.

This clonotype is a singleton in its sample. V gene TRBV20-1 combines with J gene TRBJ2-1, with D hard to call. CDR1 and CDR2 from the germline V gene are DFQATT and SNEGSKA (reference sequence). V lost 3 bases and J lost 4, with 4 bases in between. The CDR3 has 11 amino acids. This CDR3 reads CSASRYNEQFF. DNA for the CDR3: TGCAGTGCTAGTCGTTACAATGAGCAGTTCTTC.

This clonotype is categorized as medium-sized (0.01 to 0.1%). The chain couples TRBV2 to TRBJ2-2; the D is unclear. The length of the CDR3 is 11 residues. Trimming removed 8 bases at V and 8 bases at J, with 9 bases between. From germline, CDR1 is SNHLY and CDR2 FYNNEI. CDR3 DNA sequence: TGTGCCAGCGGTGGAACTGGGGAGCTGTTTTTT. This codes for CASGGTGELFF.

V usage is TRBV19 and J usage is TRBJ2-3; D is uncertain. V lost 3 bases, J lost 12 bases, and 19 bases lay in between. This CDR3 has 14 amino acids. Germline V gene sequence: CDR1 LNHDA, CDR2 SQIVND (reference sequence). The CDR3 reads CASSIVGPNEKQYF. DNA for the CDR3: TGTGCCAGTAGTATCGTAGGGCCAAATGAAAAACAGTATTTT.

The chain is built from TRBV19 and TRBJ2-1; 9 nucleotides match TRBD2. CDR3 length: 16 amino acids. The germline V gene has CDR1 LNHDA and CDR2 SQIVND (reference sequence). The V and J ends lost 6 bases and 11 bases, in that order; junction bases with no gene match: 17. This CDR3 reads CASSIERSGGSDQQFF. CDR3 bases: TGTGCCAGTAGCATTGAAAGAAGCGGGGGGAGCGATCAGCAGTTCTTC.

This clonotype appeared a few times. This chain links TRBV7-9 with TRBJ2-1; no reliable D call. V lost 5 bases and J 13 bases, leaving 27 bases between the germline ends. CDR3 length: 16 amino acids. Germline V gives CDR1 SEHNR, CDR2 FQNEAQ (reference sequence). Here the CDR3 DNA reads TGTGCCAGCAGCCCGAGGCAGTTGGAAGAGACCCAGTACCAGTTCTTC. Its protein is CASSPRQLEETQYQFF.

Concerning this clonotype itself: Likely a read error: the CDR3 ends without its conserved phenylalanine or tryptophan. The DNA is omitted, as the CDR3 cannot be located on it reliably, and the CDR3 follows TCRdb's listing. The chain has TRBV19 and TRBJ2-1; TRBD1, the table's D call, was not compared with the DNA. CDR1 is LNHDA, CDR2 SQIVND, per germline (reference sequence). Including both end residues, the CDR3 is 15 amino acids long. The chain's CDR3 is CASSMEGGASAAPFC.

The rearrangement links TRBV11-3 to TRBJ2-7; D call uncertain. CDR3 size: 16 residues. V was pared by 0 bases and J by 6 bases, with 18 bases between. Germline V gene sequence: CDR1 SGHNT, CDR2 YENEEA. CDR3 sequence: CASSLDLTANLAEQYV. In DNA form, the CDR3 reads TGTGCCAGCAGCTTAGATCTGACGGCGAACCTGGCCGAGCAGTACGTC.

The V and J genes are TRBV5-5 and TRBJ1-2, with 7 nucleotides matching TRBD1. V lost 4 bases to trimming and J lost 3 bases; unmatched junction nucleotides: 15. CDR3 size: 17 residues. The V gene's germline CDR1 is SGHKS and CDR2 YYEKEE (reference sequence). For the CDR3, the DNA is TGTGCCAGCAGCAGGGAGAGGGGGCCCTCGGTAGACTATGGCTACACCTTC. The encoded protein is CASSRERGPSVDYGYTF.

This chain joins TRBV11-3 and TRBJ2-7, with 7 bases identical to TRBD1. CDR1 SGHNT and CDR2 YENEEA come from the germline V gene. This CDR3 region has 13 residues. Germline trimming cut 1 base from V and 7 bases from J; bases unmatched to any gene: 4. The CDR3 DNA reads TGTGCCAGCAGCTTAGGTCTGACAGGGGAGCAGTACGTC. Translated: CASSLGLTGEQYV.

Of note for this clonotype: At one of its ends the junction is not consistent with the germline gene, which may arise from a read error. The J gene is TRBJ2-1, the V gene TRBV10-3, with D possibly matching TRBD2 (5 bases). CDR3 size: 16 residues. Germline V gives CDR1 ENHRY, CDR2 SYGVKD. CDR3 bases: TGTGCCAGCAGTGAGGGTTGCGGAAACGGTCAGGATGAGCAGTTCTTC. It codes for CASSEGCGNGQDEQFF.